The 10 T cell receptor beta chains below come from one sample, sequenced in a study of OX40 agonist ivuxolimab in advanced cancers. Here immunoSEQ multiplex PCR was the method, and the copy in TCRdb shows in-frame clones only, minus some. The sample lists about 48,000 clones, 85% to 90% seen once, with 11% in the top ten. The sequencing here drew on CD4+ or CD8+ T cells sorted from blood, taken in a trial of the OX40 agonist ivuxolimab. Receptors originate from an adult with an advanced solid tumor such as melanoma, head and neck, liver or kidney cancer.

The rearrangement links TRBV28 to TRBJ2-7; D is possibly TRBD1 (5 bases). Germline values: CDR1 MDHEN, CDR2 SYDVKM. V was shortened by 7 bases and J by 5 bases, with 18 bases between the two germline ends. The CDR3 has 14 amino acids. DNA of the CDR3: TGTGCCAGCACCGTAAGGCAGGGTTCCCACGAGCAGTACTTC. Encoded protein: CASTVRQGSHEQYF.

This clone occurred once. The chain employs TRBV7-2 and TRBJ1-4; TRBD1 might be the D (6 bases). V was pared by 2 bases and J by 3 bases, with 16 bases between. The CDR3 is made up of 17 amino acids. Looked up from germline, CDR1 is SGHTA and CDR2 is FQGNSA. The DNA for the CDR3 is TGTGCCAGCAGCTTATCACTCCTGGGGGGCCCTAATGAAAAACTGTTTTTT. Amino acid sequence: CASSLSLLGGPNEKLFF.

V usage is TRBV7-8 and J usage is TRBJ2-7; no firm D call. Germline lookup yields CDR1 SGHVS and CDR2 FQNEAQ. There are 13 residues in the CDR3. Trimming pared 3 bases from V and 9 bases from J, leaving 15 bases between. The CDR3 region has the DNA TGTGCCAGCAGCTTTGATTCACAGATCGGGCAGTACTTC. This codes for CASSFDSQIGQYF. Variable domain in full (rest from reference TRBV7-8 and TRBJ2-7): GAGVSQSPRYKVAKRGQDVALRCDPISGHVSLFWYQQALGQGPEFLTYFQNEAQLDKSGLPSDRFFAERPEGSVSTLKIQRTQQEDSAVYLCASSFDSQIGQYFGPGTRLTVT.

The rearrangement joins TRBV6-1 to TRBJ2-1; unclear D gene. Trimming shortened V by 2 bases and J by 5 bases, and 13 bases separated the two germline ends. Germline V CDR1 and CDR2: MNHNS, SASEGT. The CDR3 has 15 amino acids. The chain's CDR3 is CASSEPSKPHNEQFF. CDR3 DNA: TGTGCCAGCAGTGAACCCTCAAAGCCCCACAATGAGCAGTTCTTC.

The V call is TRBV28, the J call TRBJ1-6, with 11 bases fitting TRBD1. The CDR3 loop spans 15 amino acids. The J segment lost 9 bases and the V segment lost 6 bases, leaving 7 bases of the junction unmatched. Germline CDR1 is MDHEN and CDR2 is SYDVKM. The CDR3 coding sequence is TGTGCCAGCAGCCCGGGACAGGGGGTAATTTCACCCCTCCACTTT. As protein: CASSPGQGVISPLHF.

The chain has TRBV30 and TRBJ1-3, with no clear D. Germline assignment: CDR1 GTSNPN and CDR2 SVGIG (reference sequence). V lost 3 bases, J lost 2 bases, and 5 bases lay in between. The CDR3 is 12 amino acids. The CDR3 coding sequence is TGTGCCTGGAGCCTTACTGGAAACACCATATATTTT. Encoded protein: CAWSLTGNTIYF.

This rearrangement joins TRBV6-6 to TRBJ1-1; 7 nucleotides align to TRBD1. V gave up 5 bases and J gave up 6 bases; unmatched junction bases: 6. This CDR3 contains 13 residues. From germline, CDR1 is MNHNY and CDR2 SVGAGI (reference sequence). CDR3 nucleotides: TGTGCCAGCAGTCGCGACAGGGCTGCTGAAGCTTTCTTT. It translates to CASSRDRAAEAFF.

In its sample, this clone was seen once. The chain employs TRBV28 and TRBJ1-4; D gene unclear. Trimming shortened V by 7 bases and J by 6 bases, and 12 bases separated the two germline ends. CDR3 size: 13 residues. CDR1 is MDHEN and CDR2 is SYDVKM in the germline V gene. This CDR3 reads CASTGRRYEKLFF. DNA for the CDR3: TGTGCCAGCACGGGTAGGAGGTATGAAAAACTGTTTTTT.

This clone appeared once. The chain carries TRBV19 and TRBJ1-4; the D is unclear. Germline CDR1 reads LNHDA; CDR2 reads SQIVND (reference sequence). This CDR3 is built from 16 residues. V was shortened by 7 bases and J by 3 bases, with 18 bases between the two germline ends. The DNA of the CDR3 is TGTGCCAGTACACAGCCTGGGCCTGCGGCTAATGAAAAACTGTTTTTT. It translates to CASTQPGPAANEKLFF.

The chain uses TRBV5-4 and TRBJ2-5; D is unclear. Trimming pared 0 bases from V and 2 bases from J, leaving 5 bases between. This CDR3 spans 13 amino acids. The germline gives CDR1 SGHNT, CDR2 YYREEE (reference sequence). The CDR3 loop reads CASSLANQETQYF. DNA for the CDR3: TGTGCCAGCAGCTTGGCTAATCAAGAGACCCAGTACTTC.